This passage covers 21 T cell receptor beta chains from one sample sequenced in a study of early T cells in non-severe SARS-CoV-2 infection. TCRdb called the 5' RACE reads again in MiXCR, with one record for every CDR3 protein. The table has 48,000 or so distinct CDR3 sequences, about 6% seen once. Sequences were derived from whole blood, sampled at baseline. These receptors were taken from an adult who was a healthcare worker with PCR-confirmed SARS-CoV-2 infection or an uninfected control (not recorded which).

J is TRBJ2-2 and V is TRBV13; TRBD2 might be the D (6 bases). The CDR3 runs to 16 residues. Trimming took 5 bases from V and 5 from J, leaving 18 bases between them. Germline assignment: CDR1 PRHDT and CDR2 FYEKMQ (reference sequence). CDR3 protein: CASSPPGTRGTGELFF. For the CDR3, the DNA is TGTGCCAGCAGCCCTCCCGGGACCCGGGGGACCGGGGAGCTGTTTTTT.

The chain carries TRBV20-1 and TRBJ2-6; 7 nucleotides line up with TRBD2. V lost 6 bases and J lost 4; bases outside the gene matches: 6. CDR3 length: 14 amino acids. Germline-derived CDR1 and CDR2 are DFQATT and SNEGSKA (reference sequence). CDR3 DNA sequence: TGCAGTGCCGCGGGAGCGCGCGGGGCCAACGTCCTGACTTTC. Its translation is CSAAGARGANVLTF.

Here the CDR3 DNA reads TGTGCCATCATCAACGACCCCGATGGGACCGGGGAGCTGTTTTTT. Translation gives CAIINDPDGTGELFF. The chain combines TRBV10-3 with TRBJ2-2; D unresolved. The CDR3 covers 15 residues. Trimming took off 7 bases at V and 5 bases at J, with 17 bases between the two ends. Germline CDR1 is ENHRY and CDR2 is SYGVKD.

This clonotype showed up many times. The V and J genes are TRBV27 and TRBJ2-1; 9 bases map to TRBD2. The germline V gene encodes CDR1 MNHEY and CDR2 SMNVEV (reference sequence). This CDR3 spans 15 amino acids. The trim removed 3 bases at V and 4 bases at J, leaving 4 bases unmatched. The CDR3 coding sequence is TGTGCCAGCAGTTTCTCGCTAGCGGGATACAATGAGCAGTTCTTC. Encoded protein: CASSFSLAGYNEQFF.

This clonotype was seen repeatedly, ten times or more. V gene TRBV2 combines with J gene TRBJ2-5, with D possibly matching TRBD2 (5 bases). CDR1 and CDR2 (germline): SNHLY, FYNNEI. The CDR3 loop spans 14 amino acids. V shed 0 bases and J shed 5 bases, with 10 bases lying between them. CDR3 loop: CASSEASRRETQYF. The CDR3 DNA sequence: TGTGCCAGCAGTGAAGCGTCCCGGAGGGAGACCCAGTACTTC.

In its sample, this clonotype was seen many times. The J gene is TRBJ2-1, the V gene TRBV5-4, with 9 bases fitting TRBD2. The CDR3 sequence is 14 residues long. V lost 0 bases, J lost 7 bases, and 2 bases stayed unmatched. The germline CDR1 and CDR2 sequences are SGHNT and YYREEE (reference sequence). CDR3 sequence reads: CASSLGLAGNEQFF. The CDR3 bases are TGTGCCAGCAGCTTGGGGCTAGCGGGAAATGAGCAGTTCTTC.

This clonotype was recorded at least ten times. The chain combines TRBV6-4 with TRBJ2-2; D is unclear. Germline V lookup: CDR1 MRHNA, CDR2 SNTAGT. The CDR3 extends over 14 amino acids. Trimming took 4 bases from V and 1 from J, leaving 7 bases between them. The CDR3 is CASSVELNTGELFF. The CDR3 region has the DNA TGTGCCAGCAGTGTAGAGTTGAACACCGGGGAGCTGTTTTTT.

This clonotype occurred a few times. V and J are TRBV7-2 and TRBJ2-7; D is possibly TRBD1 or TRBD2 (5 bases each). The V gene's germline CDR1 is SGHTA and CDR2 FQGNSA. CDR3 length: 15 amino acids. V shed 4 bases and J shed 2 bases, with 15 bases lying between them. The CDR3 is CASSSPGARAYEQYF. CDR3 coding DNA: TGTGCCAGCAGCTCCCCCGGGGCCAGGGCCTACGAGCAGTACTTC.

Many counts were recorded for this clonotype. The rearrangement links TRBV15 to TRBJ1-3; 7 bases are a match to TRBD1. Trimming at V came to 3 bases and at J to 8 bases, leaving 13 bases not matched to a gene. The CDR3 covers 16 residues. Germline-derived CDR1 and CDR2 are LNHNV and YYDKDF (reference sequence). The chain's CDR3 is CATSRQYRDSTDTIYF. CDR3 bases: TGTGCCACCAGCAGGCAGTACCGGGACAGTACCGACACCATATATTTT.

CDR3 in DNA: TGTGCCAGCAGCTTAGACAGGGTTGACAATGAGCAGTTCTTC. It translates to CASSLDRVDNEQFF. The chain links TRBV7-4 to TRBJ2-1; D may be TRBD1 (6 bases). The CDR3 has 14 residues. Germline V gene sequence: CDR1 SGHVT, CDR2 SQSDAQ. With 1 base removed from V and 5 bases from J, the gap between germline ends came to 9 bases.

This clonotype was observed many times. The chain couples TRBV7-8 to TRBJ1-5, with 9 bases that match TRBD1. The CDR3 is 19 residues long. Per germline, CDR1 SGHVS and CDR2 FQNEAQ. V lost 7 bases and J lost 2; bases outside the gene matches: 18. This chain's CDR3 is CASTPAPGTGRSRNQPQHF. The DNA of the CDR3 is TGTGCCAGCACCCCCGCCCCCGGGACAGGGCGCTCTCGCAATCAGCCCCAGCATTTT.

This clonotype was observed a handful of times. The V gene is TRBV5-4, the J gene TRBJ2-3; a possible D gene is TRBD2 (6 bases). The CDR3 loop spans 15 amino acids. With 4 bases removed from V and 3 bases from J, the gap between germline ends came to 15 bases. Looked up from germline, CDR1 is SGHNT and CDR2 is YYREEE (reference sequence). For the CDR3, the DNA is TGTGCCAGCAGCCGGGACTCCTCGGGGACAGATACGCAGTATTTT. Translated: CASSRDSSGTDTQYF.

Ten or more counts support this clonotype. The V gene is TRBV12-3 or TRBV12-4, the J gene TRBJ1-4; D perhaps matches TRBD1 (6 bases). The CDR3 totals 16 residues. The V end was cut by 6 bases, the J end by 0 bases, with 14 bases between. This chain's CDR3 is CASRITGPATNEKLFF. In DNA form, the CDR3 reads TGTGCCAGCAGAATTACAGGGCCCGCAACTAATGAAAAACTGTTTTTT.

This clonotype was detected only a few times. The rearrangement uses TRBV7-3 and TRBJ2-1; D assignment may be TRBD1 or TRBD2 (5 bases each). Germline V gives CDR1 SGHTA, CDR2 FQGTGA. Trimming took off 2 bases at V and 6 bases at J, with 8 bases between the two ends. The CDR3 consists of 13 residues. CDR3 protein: CASSLVGTNEQFF. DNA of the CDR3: TGTGCCAGCAGCTTAGTCGGGACCAATGAGCAGTTCTTC.

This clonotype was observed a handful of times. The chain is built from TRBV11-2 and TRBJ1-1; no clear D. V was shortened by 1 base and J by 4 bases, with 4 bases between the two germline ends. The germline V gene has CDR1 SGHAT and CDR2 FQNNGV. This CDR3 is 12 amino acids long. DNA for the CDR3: TGTGCCAGCAGCTTAGTAATCACTGAAGCTTTCTTT. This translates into CASSLVITEAFF.

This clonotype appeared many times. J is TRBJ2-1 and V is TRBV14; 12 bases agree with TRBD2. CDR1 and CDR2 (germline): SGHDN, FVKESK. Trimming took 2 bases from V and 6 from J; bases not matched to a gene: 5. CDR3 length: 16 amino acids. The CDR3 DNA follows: TGTGCCAGCAGCCAACAAAGGGGACTAGCGGGCAATGAGCAGTTCTTC. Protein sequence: CASSQQRGLAGNEQFF.

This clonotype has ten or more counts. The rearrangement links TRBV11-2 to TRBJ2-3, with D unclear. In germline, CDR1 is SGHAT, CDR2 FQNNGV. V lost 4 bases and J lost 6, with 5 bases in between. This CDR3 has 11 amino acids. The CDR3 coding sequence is TGTGCCAGCAGCTCTGTGGATACGCAGTATTTT. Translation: CASSSVDTQYF.

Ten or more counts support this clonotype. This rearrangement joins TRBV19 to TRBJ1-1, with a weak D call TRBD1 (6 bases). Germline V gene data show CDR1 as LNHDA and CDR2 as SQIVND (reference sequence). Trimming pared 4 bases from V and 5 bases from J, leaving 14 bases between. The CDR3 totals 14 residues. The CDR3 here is CASSTTGRGTEAFF. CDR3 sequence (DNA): TGTGCCAGTAGTACTACAGGGAGGGGGACTGAAGCTTTCTTT.

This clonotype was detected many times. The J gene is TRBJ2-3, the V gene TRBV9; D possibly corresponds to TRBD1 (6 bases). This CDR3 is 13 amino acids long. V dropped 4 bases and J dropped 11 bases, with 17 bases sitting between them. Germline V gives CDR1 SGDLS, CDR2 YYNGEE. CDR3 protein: CASSIPSRGGQYF. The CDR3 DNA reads TGTGCCAGCAGCATACCTTCACGAGGGGGGCAGTATTTT.

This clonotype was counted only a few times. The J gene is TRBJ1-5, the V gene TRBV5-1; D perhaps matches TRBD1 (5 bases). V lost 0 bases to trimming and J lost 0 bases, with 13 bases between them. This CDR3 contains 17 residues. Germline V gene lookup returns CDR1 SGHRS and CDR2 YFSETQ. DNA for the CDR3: TGCGCCAGCAGCTTGGGGGCAGGGACTCATAGCAATCAGCCCCAGCATTTT. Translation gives CASSLGAGTHSNQPQHF.

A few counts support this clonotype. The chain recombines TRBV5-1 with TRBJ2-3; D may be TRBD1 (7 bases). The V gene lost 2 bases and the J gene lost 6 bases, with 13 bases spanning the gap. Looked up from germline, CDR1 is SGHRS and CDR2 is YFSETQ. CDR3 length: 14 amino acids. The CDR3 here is CASSLGGGSDTQYF. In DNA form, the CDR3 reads TGCGCCAGCAGCTTAGGAGGGGGCTCGGATACGCAGTATTTT.